The 8 T cell receptor beta chains below come from one sample, sequenced in a study of shared clonotypes between healthy human individuals. The data were produced by immunoSEQ multiplex PCR, yet TCRdb's version contains in-frame clones alone and is incomplete. Among about 510,000 clones listed, approximately 85% were seen once. The sequencing input was PBMCs. These receptors were taken from a middle-aged woman in good health. Some clones in this sample may be carry-over from other donors' samples.

This rearrangement joins TRBV6-6 to TRBJ2-7; D gene ambiguous. Germline CDR1 reads MNHNY; CDR2 reads SVGAGI (reference sequence). The CDR3 contains 11 residues. V was pared by 8 bases and J by 2 bases, with 7 bases between. CDR3 region: CASGNTYEQYF. CDR3 nucleotides: TGTGCCAGCGGAAACACCTACGAGCAGTACTTC.

This chain connects TRBV19 to TRBJ1-2, with D unclear. Trimming left V 3 bases short and J 5 bases short, with 13 bases between. Looked up from germline, CDR1 is LNHDA and CDR2 is SQIVND (reference sequence). There are 14 residues in the CDR3. The CDR3 sequence is CASSISPGPYGYTF. The CDR3, as DNA: TGTGCCAGTAGTATTTCCCCAGGACCTTATGGCTACACCTTC.

V gene TRBV7-2 combines with J gene TRBJ2-3; D perhaps matches TRBD2 (5 bases). V gave up 4 bases and J gave up 4 bases, with 15 bases separating them. Germline V gene lookup returns CDR1 SGHTA and CDR2 FQGNSA. The CDR3 length is 15 residues. CDR3 sequence reads: CASSSGMGSADTQYF. The CDR3 DNA is TGTGCCAGCAGCTCCGGGATGGGGTCGGCAGATACGCAGTATTTT.

This clone was observed at least ten times. The chain employs TRBV5-1 and TRBJ2-2; 10 bases fit TRBD2. Losses at the gene ends were 0 bases for V and 4 bases for J; bases not matched to a gene: 6. The germline gives CDR1 SGHRS, CDR2 YFSETQ. CDR3 length: 17 amino acids. Here the CDR3 reads CASSLGLAGLGTGELFF. Here the CDR3 DNA reads TGCGCCAGCAGCTTGGGACTAGCGGGCTTGGGCACCGGGGAGCTGTTTTTT.

This chain joins TRBV13 and TRBJ1-1; D ambiguous. This CDR3 contains 17 residues. Per the germline V gene, CDR1 is PRHDT and CDR2 is FYEKMQ (reference sequence). The V gene lost 4 bases and the J gene lost 0 bases, with 18 bases spanning the gap. For the CDR3, the DNA is TGTGCCAGCAGCTCCTCGTGGAGGGTAGTCATGAACACTGAAGCTTTCTTT. Translating gives CASSSSWRVVMNTEAFF.

The genes are TRBV7-9 and TRBJ1-5; D is unclear. CDR3 length: 15 residues. From germline, CDR1 is SEHNR and CDR2 FQNEAQ (reference sequence). Trimming stripped 6 bases from V and 0 bases from J, with 12 bases between. CDR3 sequence reads: CASSPAGHSNQPQHF. The CDR3, as DNA: TGTGCCAGCAGTCCCGCCGGTCATAGCAATCAGCCCCAGCATTTT. The variable domain in full, completed from reference TRBV7-9 and TRBJ1-5, reads DTGVSQNPRHKITKRGQNVTFRCDPISEHNRLYWYRQTLGQGPEFLTYFQNEAQLEKSRLLSDRFSAERPKGSFSTLEIQRTEQGDSAMYLCASSPAGHSNQPQHFGDGTRLSIL.

The J gene is TRBJ2-2, the V gene TRBV2; 9 nucleotides match TRBD1. The length of the CDR3 is 15 residues. CDR1 is SNHLY, CDR2 FYNNEI, per germline. V lost 4 bases, J lost 6 bases, and 6 bases stayed unmatched. The CDR3 DNA reads as TGTGCCAGCAGTGTGATACAGGGGGCGGCCGGGGAGCTGTTTTTT. This sequence encodes CASSVIQGAAGELFF.

This clone was seen a single time. The V and J genes are TRBV28 and TRBJ1-2; 9 positions agree with TRBD1. This CDR3 spans 13 amino acids. Germline CDR1 is MDHEN and CDR2 is SYDVKM. Trimming took 5 bases from V and 9 from J; bases not matched to a gene: 7. The CDR3 spells CASSPGTGISYTF. CDR3 DNA sequence: TGTGCCAGCAGTCCTGGGACAGGGATTAGCTACACCTTC.